This note documents a single TCR beta chain sequence. The data originate from a study of identifying expanded T cells in peripheral blood. TCRdb's table, derived via immunoSEQ multiplex PCR, lists solely in-frame clones and lacks some. Among about 52,000 clones listed, approximately 80% were seen once. Germline-derived CDR1 and CDR2 are SGHRS and YFSETQ. J gave up 0 bases and V 3 bases, and 3 bases lay outside the gene matches. CDR3 length equals 17 residues. The gene calls are TRBV5-1 and TRBJ2-5; TRBD2 matches at 15 bases. Sequences were obtained from blood. This receptor was taken from a person aged 18-70 years in good health. The CDR3 bases are TGCGCCAGCAGCTCTGGACTAGCGGGAGGGCACCAAGAGACCCAGTACTTC. Translated: CASSSGLAGGHQETQYF.